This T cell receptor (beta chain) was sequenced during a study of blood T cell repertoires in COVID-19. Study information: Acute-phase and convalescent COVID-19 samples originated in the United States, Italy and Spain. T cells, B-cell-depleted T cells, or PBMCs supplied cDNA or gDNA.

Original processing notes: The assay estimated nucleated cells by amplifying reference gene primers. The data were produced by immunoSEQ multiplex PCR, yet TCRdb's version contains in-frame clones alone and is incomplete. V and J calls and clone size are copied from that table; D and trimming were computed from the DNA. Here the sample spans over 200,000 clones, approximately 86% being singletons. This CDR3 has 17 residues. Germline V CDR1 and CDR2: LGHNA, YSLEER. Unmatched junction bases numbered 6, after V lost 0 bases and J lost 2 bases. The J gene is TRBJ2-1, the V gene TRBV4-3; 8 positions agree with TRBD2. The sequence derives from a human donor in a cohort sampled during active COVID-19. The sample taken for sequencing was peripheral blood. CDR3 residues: CASSQDLERGTYNEQFF. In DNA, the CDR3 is TGCGCCAGCAGCCAAGATCTCGAGCGGGGGACCTACAATGAGCAGTTCTTC.